Sequencing of this T cell receptor (beta chain) was carried out in a study of T cell responses to AZD1222 COVID-19 vaccine. As for this clone: The antigen is not known.

Findings of the study overall: Clonal diversity may have been underestimated in mostly white British donors. Among spike-specific TCRs, nearly half reportedly target unmutated variant regions. The study found vaccine-associated CD4 TCRs spanning spike, dominant at 160-218 and 743-854.

Some clones are missing from TCRdb's copy, which holds only in-frame ones; the method was immunoSEQ multiplex PCR. The repertoire holds more than 140,000 clones, with approximately 90% as singletons. This CDR3 contains 16 residues. The germline V gene encodes CDR1 LNHDA and CDR2 SQIVND (reference sequence). V shed 3 bases and J shed 0 bases, with 12 bases lying between them. This sequence was found in an adult in good health. The material sequenced was peripheral blood, taken on day 0 of AZD1222 vaccination. The chain joins TRBV19 to TRBJ2-1, with a tentative D call TRBD1 (5 bases). The CDR3 DNA reads as TGTGCCAGTAGTATCTCGAAAGGACACTCCTACAATGAGCAGTTCTTC. Encoded protein: CASSISKGHSYNEQFF.